This passage covers 6 T cell receptor beta chains from one sample sequenced in a study of radiation and T cells in renal cell carcinoma. Time point here: blood 2 weeks post-SBRT. Treatment defined: 15 Gy SBRT to primary tumor, nephrectomy 4 weeks later. Generated by immunoSEQ multiplex PCR, the TCRdb table keeps only in-frame clones and is missing some. Among about 150,000 clones listed, roughly 87% were seen once. This specimen was blood, taken from a patient whose treatment included radiotherapy and nephrectomy. Source of these receptors: a woman aged 45-65 years with renal cell carcinoma.

The CDR3 nucleotides read TGTGCCAGCAGCTTACTCAGCATGAACACTGAAGCTTTCTTT. This codes for CASSLLSMNTEAFF. The chain joins TRBV7-9 to TRBJ1-1; no clear D gene. CDR3 size: 14 residues. The V gene's germline CDR1 is SEHNR and CDR2 FQNEAQ (reference sequence). Trimming removed 2 bases from V and 0 bases from J, with 7 bases in between. Combining the CDR3 with reference TRBV7-9 and TRBJ1-1 gives the whole variable domain DTGVSQNPRHKITKRGQNVTFRCDPISEHNRLYWYRQTLGQGPEFLTYFQNEAQLEKSRLLSDRFSAERPKGSFSTLEIQRTEQGDSAMYLCASSLLSMNTEAFFGQGTRLTVV.

This rearrangement joins TRBV10-3 to TRBJ2-1, with D perhaps TRBD2 (7 bases). Germline assignment: CDR1 ENHRY and CDR2 SYGVKD. The CDR3 consists of 15 residues. The ends were cut back, 4 bases at V and 3 bases at J, with 13 bases in the middle. The CDR3 loop is CAISVWGGGYNEQFF. As DNA, the CDR3 is TGTGCCATCAGTGTTTGGGGGGGCGGCTACAATGAGCAGTTCTTC.

This rearrangement joins TRBV11-3 to TRBJ2-7; 12 bases line up with TRBD2. With V trimmed by 3 bases and J by 7 bases, 16 bases remained unmatched. CDR1 is SGHNT, CDR2 YENEEA, per germline. The CDR3 totals 18 residues. CDR3 sequence reads: CASSFRWATSGGAREQYF. The CDR3 nucleotides are TGTGCCAGCAGCTTCCGGTGGGCGACTAGCGGGGGTGCGCGAGAGCAGTACTTC.

The chain employs TRBV7-2 and TRBJ2-5; possibly TRBD1 for D (5 bases). V dropped 0 bases and J dropped 2 bases, with 7 bases sitting between them. CDR3 length: 14 residues. Germline CDR1 SGHTA, CDR2 FQGNSA. The CDR3 here is CASSLAKGQETQYF. CDR3 bases: TGTGCCAGCAGCTTAGCAAAGGGGCAAGAGACCCAGTACTTC. Full variable domain (missing parts from reference TRBV7-2 and TRBJ2-5): GAGVSQSPSNKVTEKGKDVELRCDPISGHTALYWYRQSLGQGLEFLIYFQGNSAPDKSGLPSDRFSAERTGGSVSTLTIQRTQQEDSAVYLCASSLAKGQETQYFGPGTRLLVL.

This clone was counted between two and nine times. The rearrangement joins TRBV6-6 to TRBJ1-1; unclear D gene. With 5 bases removed from V and 3 bases from J, the gap between germline ends came to 10 bases. CDR1 is MNHNY, CDR2 SVGAGI, per germline (reference sequence). CDR3 size: 13 residues. For the CDR3, the DNA is TGTGCCAGCAGTACCTACAGCTACACTGAAGCTTTCTTT. Translated: CASSTYSYTEAFF.

V gene TRBV7-2 combines with J gene TRBJ2-5; D might be TRBD2 (7 bases). Germline V gene data show CDR1 as SGHTA and CDR2 as FQGNSA. With 1 base removed from V and 9 bases from J, the gap between germline ends came to 12 bases. CDR3 length: 13 amino acids. The CDR3 coding sequence is TGTGCCAGCAGCTTAGTAAGGGGGAGGGCCCAGTACTTC. This sequence encodes CASSLVRGRAQYF.